A selection of T cell receptor beta chains follows, all from one sample in a study of T cell responses to AZD1222 COVID-19 vaccine. Data came from immunoSEQ multiplex PCR; TCRdb stores just in-frame clones and leaves some out. Of 110,000 to 150,000 clones listed, 92% are singletons. The source material was peripheral blood, sampled 28 days after the second AZD1222 dose. These receptors all stem from an adult who received the AZD1222 COVID-19 vaccine. Both conserved end residues are part of each CDR3. A D gene is named only where the DNA matches it firmly. Not all rows give a size; the values are once, few, many and, for expanded clones, a class.

>-|TRBJ2-1|TRBD2|TRBV4-1
TGCGCCAGCAGCCAGGGTAGCGGGGGGAGCTCCTACAATGAGCAGTTCTTC
CASSQGSGGSSYNEQFF
>-|TRBJ1-1|-|TRBV19
TGTGCCAGCCTGCCAGGGGATAAGCGTAATGCGCGGAGATGGACTGAAGCTTTCTTT
CASLPGDKRNARRWTEAFF
>once|TRBJ1-5|-|TRBV12-3/TRBV12-4
TGTGCCAGCTCCTTGGAGTTCAATCAGCCCCAGCATTTT
CASSLEFNQPQHF
>-|TRBJ2-7|-|TRBV12-3/TRBV12-4
TGTGCCAGCACTCCGGGACAAATCTCCGAGCAGTACTTC
CASTPGQISEQYF
>-|TRBJ1-2|-|TRBV4-3
TGCGCCAGCAGCCACACGGGGGGCGGGTATGGCTACACCTTC
CASSHTGGGYGYTF
>-|TRBJ2-1|-|TRBV12-3/TRBV12-4
TGTGCCAGCAAAATGACGACAGTTGAGCAGTTCTTC
CASKMTTVEQFF
>-|TRBJ1-5|-|TRBV5-5
TGTGCCAGCAGCTTGGGGGGGTATCAGCCCCAGCATTTT
CASSLGGYQPQHF
>-|TRBJ1-6|-|TRBV18
TGTGCCAGCTCACCACGAGGATCTAGGGACTCACCCCTCCACTTT
CASSPRGSRDSPLHF
>-|TRBJ2-1|TRBD2|TRBV28
TGTGCCAGCAGTTCCTGGACTAGCGGGAGCTATGAGCAGTTCTTC
CASSSWTSGSYEQFF
>-|TRBJ1-4|-|TRBV7-9
TGTGCCAGCAGCTTAGGGTCAGGCAATAATGAAAAACTGTTTTTT
CASSLGSGNNEKLFF
>-|TRBJ1-3|TRBD1|TRBV3-1/TRBV3-2
TGTGCCAGCAGCCATATGACAGGGGGCAGGGGAAACACCATATATTTT
CASSHMTGGRGNTIYF
>-|TRBJ1-1|TRBD1|TRBV6-6
TGTGCCAGCAGTTCACGACAGGGGGCTGCCCAAGCTTTCTTT
CASSSRQGAAQAFF
>-|TRBJ1-2|-|TRBV5-6
TGTGCCAGCAGCTTATCAGGGTCGGACTATGGCTACACCTTC
CASSLSGSDYGYTF
>-|TRBJ1-1|-|TRBV20-1
TGCAGTGCTAGTCAGACATGGCGTACTGAAGCTTTCTTT
CSASQTWRTEAFF
>few|TRBJ1-4|-|TRBV19
TGTGCCAGTAGTATCGGGAGCCGGGAAAAACTGTTTTTT
CASSIGSREKLFF
>-|TRBJ1-1|-|TRBV19
TGTGCCAGTCTAAACTCCTATTCCCCTGAAGCTTTCTTT
CASLNSYSPEAFF
>-|TRBJ1-1|-|TRBV7-3
TGTGCCAGCAGCCTGTTTCTGAACACTGAAGCTTTCTTT
CASSLFLNTEAFF
>-|TRBJ1-2|TRBD1|TRBV29-1
TGCAGCGTTGAAGACAGGGGGCGCTACACCTTC
CSVEDRGRYTF
>-|TRBJ1-5|TRBD1|TRBV5-1
TGCGCCAGCACCGAGACAGGGGCCTCGGGGCAGCCCCAGCATTTT
CASTETGASGQPQHF
>-|TRBJ1-1|-|TRBV6-2/TRBV6-3
TGTGCCAGCAGCTCCAACAACAAGGGAACTGAAGCTTTCTTT
CASSSNNKGTEAFF
>-|TRBJ2-3|TRBD1|TRBV5-8
TGTGCCAGCAGCTTGGTATCCGGGACAGGGAACACAGATACGCAGTATTTT
CASSLVSGTGNTDTQYF
>-|TRBJ1-1|-|TRBV28
TGTGCCAGCAGTTACGAGTGGGGGCAAGCTTTCTTT
CASSYEWGQAFF
>-|TRBJ1-2|TRBD1|TRBV28
TGTGCCAGCAGTGCCCCGGGACAGGGGGCTGTGGTGTCGGGCTACACCTTC
CASSAPGQGAVVSGYTF
>-|TRBJ2-3|TRBD1|TRBV27
TGTGCCAGCAGTCTAGGACAGGGCGGCACAGATACGCAGTATTTT
CASSLGQGGTDTQYF
>-|TRBJ2-7|TRBD1|TRBV28
TGTGCCAGCAGTTCCTCCGGGACAGGCGTCCACGAGCAGTACTTC
CASSSSGTGVHEQYF
>-|TRBJ1-1|-|TRBV30
TGTGCCTGGAGTAAAGAGATGAACACTGAAGCTTTCTTT
CAWSKEMNTEAFF
>-|TRBJ1-2|-|TRBV27
TGTGCCAGCAGGCGCCCAAGCCGGGACACAGGTAACTATGGCTACACCTTC
CASRRPSRDTGNYGYTF
>-|TRBJ1-2|-|TRBV6-5
TGTGCCAGCAGTTACTCGACAAGCTATGGCTACACCTTC
CASSYSTSYGYTF
>few|TRBJ2-7|TRBD2|TRBV7-2
TGTGCCAGCAGCGTGTCTAGCGGGAGCTCCTACGAGCAGTACTTC
CASSVSSGSSYEQYF
>-|TRBJ2-3|-|TRBV3-1/TRBV3-2
TGTGCCAGCAGCCCCGGGTGGCGCACAGATACGCAGTATTTT
CASSPGWRTDTQYF
>-|TRBJ2-1|-|TRBV7-9
TGTGCCAGCAGCCCGGACTATGGGTCCTACAATGAGCAGTTCTTC
CASSPDYGSYNEQFF